These 29 T cell receptor beta chains were sequenced from one sample in a study of blood T cell repertoires in COVID-19. Method: immunoSEQ multiplex PCR; TCRdb's copy keeps in-frame clones and lacks some. The sample lists roughly 300,000 clones, over 85% occurring once. The source material was peripheral blood. All receptors derive from a woman between 25 and 40 years old with COVID-19, enrolled during active disease.

This clone was picked up a small number of times. The chain uses TRBV18 and TRBJ2-7; 9 nucleotides line up with TRBD1. V lost 3 bases to trimming and J lost 6 bases; unmatched junction nucleotides: 9. Per germline, CDR1 KGHSH and CDR2 LQKENI. The CDR3 totals 15 residues. The CDR3 sequence is CASSPNPGQGGEQYV. The CDR3, as DNA: TGTGCCAGCTCACCTAATCCGGGACAGGGAGGCGAGCAGTACGTC.

Here the CDR3 reads CSALQGNTEAFF. CDR3 coding DNA: TGCAGCGCGTTACAGGGGAACACTGAAGCTTTCTTT. This chain connects TRBV29-1 to TRBJ1-1; D perhaps matches TRBD1 (6 bases). The V and J ends lost 7 bases and 1 base respectively, with 10 bases between them. This CDR3 is 12 amino acids long. Germline V lookup: CDR1 SQVTM, CDR2 ANQGSEA.

The chain combines TRBV11-2 with TRBJ1-1; D perhaps matches TRBD1 (5 bases). The CDR3 runs to 14 residues. Germline loops: CDR1 SGHAT, CDR2 FQNNGV. V was clipped by 4 bases and J by 3 bases, with 12 bases between them. The CDR3 region is CASSSFGGDTEAFF. CDR3 nucleotides: TGTGCCAGCAGCTCGTTCGGGGGGGACACTGAAGCTTTCTTT.

The V and J genes are TRBV15 and TRBJ2-7; D might be TRBD1 (6 bases). There are 14 residues in the CDR3. V lost 2 bases, J lost 6 bases, and 14 bases lay in between. The germline V gene has CDR1 LNHNV and CDR2 YYDKDF (reference sequence). The CDR3 bases are TGTGCCACCAGCAGATTCCCCGGACAGAGCGAGCAGTACTTC. Residues: CATSRFPGQSEQYF.

CDR3 region: CASIDVMNTEAFF. The CDR3 nucleotides read TGTGCCAGCATTGACGTTATGAACACTGAAGCTTTCTTT. The chain is built from TRBV2 and TRBJ1-1; the D is unclear. The CDR3 sequence is 13 residues long. V lost 7 bases and J lost 0, with 9 bases in between. In germline, CDR1 is SNHLY, CDR2 FYNNEI.

The chain carries TRBV6-2 or TRBV6-3 and TRBJ2-7; TRBD2 aligns across 7 bases. This CDR3 is 18 amino acids long. With V trimmed by 0 bases and J by 0 bases, 11 bases remained unmatched. Germline CDR1 is MNHEY and CDR2 is SVGEGT. CDR3 residues: CASSYSSFGGGSSYEQYF. CDR3 DNA sequence: TGTGCCAGCAGTTACTCGAGCTTCGGCGGGGGATCCTCCTACGAGCAGTACTTC.

V is TRBV2 and J is TRBJ2-7; weak D call: TRBD2 (5 bases). The CDR3 contains 14 residues. V shed 8 bases and J shed 0 bases, with 14 bases lying between them. The germline CDR1 and CDR2 sequences are SNHLY and FYNNEI. CDR3 coding DNA: TGTGCCAGCGTTGTAAGGGAGAGCTCCTACGAGCAGTACGTC. Protein product: CASVVRESSYEQYV.

V and J are TRBV6-6 and TRBJ1-2, with 9 positions matching TRBD1. Trimming cost V 0 bases and J 8 bases; bases outside gene matches: 4. The germline V gene encodes CDR1 MNHNY and CDR2 SVGAGI (reference sequence). The CDR3 runs to 14 residues. The CDR3 spells CASSYSRTGEGYTF. CDR3 in DNA: TGTGCCAGCAGTTACTCGCGGACAGGGGAGGGCTACACCTTC.

The gene calls are TRBV27 and TRBJ2-2; 12 bases fit TRBD2. This CDR3 has 16 residues. The V and J ends lost 0 bases and 6 bases, in that order; junction bases with no gene match: 2. Germline assignment: CDR1 MNHEY and CDR2 SMNVEV (reference sequence). Here the CDR3 DNA reads TGTGCCAGCAGTTTATCTCCTAGCGGGAGGGCCGGGGAGCTGTTTTTT. This translates into CASSLSPSGRAGELFF.

The V gene is TRBV5-4, the J gene TRBJ2-2; TRBD2 agrees at 10 bases. The CDR3 runs 16 residues. V was clipped by 4 bases and J by 7 bases; unmatched bases: 10. Germline CDR1 and CDR2: SGHNT and YYREEE (reference sequence). The CDR3 bases are TGTGCCAGCAGCAAAGCGGGGGGGCCTAGGGGCGGGGAGCTGTTTTTT. Protein: CASSKAGGPRGGELFF.

This chain connects TRBV5-5 to TRBJ2-7; 8 positions match TRBD1. This CDR3 is built from 15 residues. Unmatched junction bases numbered 5, after V lost 3 bases and J lost 0 bases. CDR1 is SGHKS, CDR2 YYEKEE, per germline (reference sequence). Here the CDR3 DNA reads TGTGCCAGCAGCTACCGGGACAGGTACTCCTACGAGCAGTACTTC. Translation: CASSYRDRYSYEQYF.

This chain links TRBV4-1 with TRBJ1-2; D is perhaps TRBD1 (6 bases). The CDR3 contains 15 residues. The germline gives CDR1 MGHRA, CDR2 YSYEKL. Trimming pared 4 bases from V and 0 bases from J, leaving 12 bases between. This CDR3 reads CASSPRDIPNYGYTF. The CDR3 DNA reads TGCGCCAGCAGCCCCCGGGACATACCTAACTATGGCTACACCTTC.

This chain joins TRBV2 and TRBJ1-2, with 10 bases lining up with TRBD1. V dropped 2 bases and J dropped 2; count of bases not matched to a gene: 5. Germline V lookup: CDR1 SNHLY, CDR2 FYNNEI. The CDR3 is made up of 16 amino acids. This CDR3 reads CASSEIQGQGNYGYTF. The CDR3 coding sequence is TGTGCCAGCAGTGAAATCCAGGGACAGGGGAACTATGGCTACACCTTC.

In its sample, this clone was seen a few times. The chain couples TRBV6-2 or TRBV6-3 to TRBJ1-1; maybe TRBD1 (6 bases). Looked up from germline, CDR1 is MNHEY and CDR2 is SVGEGT. With 6 bases removed from V and 0 bases from J, the gap between germline ends came to 14 bases. The CDR3 is 15 amino acids. CDR3 residues: CASSTGGVMNTEAFF. DNA for the CDR3: TGTGCCAGCAGCACGGGGGGCGTAATGAACACTGAAGCTTTCTTT.

The gene calls are TRBV6-6 and TRBJ1-2; D remains unclear. Germline CDR1 MNHNY, CDR2 SVGAGI (reference sequence). V was cut by 6 bases and J by 6 bases, with 17 bases left in between. There are 14 residues in the CDR3. The CDR3 DNA reads as TGTGCCAGCAGACATCCAAGACACCCAGATGGCTACACCTTC. Residues: CASRHPRHPDGYTF.

The gene calls are TRBV11-2 and TRBJ2-7, with 9 bases lining up with TRBD1. Trimming at V came to 5 bases and at J to 0 bases, leaving 14 bases not matched to a gene. The germline V gene has CDR1 SGHAT and CDR2 FQNNGV. This CDR3 is 18 amino acids long. CDR3: CASSLGGWGDRDSYEQYF. The DNA for the CDR3 is TGTGCCAGCAGCCTCGGCGGGTGGGGGGACAGGGACTCCTACGAGCAGTACTTC.

V usage is TRBV10-2 and J usage is TRBJ2-3, with D perhaps TRBD2 (7 bases). The V gene lost 2 bases and the J gene lost 2 bases, with 17 bases spanning the gap. The CDR3 spans 17 residues. Per the germline V gene, CDR1 is WSHSY and CDR2 is SAAADI. Here the CDR3 reads CASSEEGGGYDTDTQYF. The CDR3, as DNA: TGCGCCAGCAGTGAGGAAGGCGGGGGCTACGACACAGATACGCAGTATTTT.

CDR3 coding DNA: TGTGCCTGGACTCAGATACCGAACACCGGGGAGCTGTTTTTT. It yields the protein CAWTQIPNTGELFF. The chain employs TRBV30 and TRBJ2-2, with D unresolved. Germline lookup yields CDR1 GTSNPN and CDR2 SVGIG (reference sequence). The CDR3 runs 14 residues. V lost 4 bases to trimming and J lost 0 bases, with 9 bases between them.

The chain couples TRBV4-2 to TRBJ2-1, with 8 bases identical to TRBD2. The CDR3 length is 15 residues. V shed 3 bases and J 3 bases; nucleotides not matched to a gene: 4. In germline, CDR1 is LGHNA, CDR2 YNFKEQ. The CDR3, as DNA: TGTGCCAGCAGCCAGCGTAGCGGGGACTACAATGAGCAGTTCTTC. This sequence encodes CASSQRSGDYNEQFF.

The CDR3 DNA reads as TGTGCCATCAGTGATGCGGGACTAGCGGGGACGTGGGCCGGGGAGCTGTTTTTT. This translates into CAISDAGLAGTWAGELFF. The V call is TRBV10-3, the J call TRBJ2-2; the match to TRBD2 covers 13 bases. This CDR3 has 18 residues. CDR1 is ENHRY and CDR2 is SYGVKD in the germline V gene. The V gene end was trimmed by 3 bases and the J gene end by 6 bases; junction bases not matched to a gene: 10.

This clone was detected a few times. The chain combines TRBV21-1 with TRBJ2-5; the DNA was not used to check the table's D call, TRBD2. TRBV21-1 is listed as a pseudogene. The CDR3 extends over 14 amino acids. CDR3 sequence (DNA): TGTGCCTATCGTTGGGGAGGGTTGAAAGAGACCCAGTACTTC. Translation gives CAYRWGGLKETQYF.

This clone turned up a few times. The chain recombines TRBV15 with TRBJ2-2; the D is unclear. The germline V gene encodes CDR1 LNHNV and CDR2 YYDKDF (reference sequence). V lost 2 bases to trimming and J lost 3 bases, with 13 bases between them. The CDR3 contains 16 residues. CDR3 sequence (DNA): TGTGCCACCAGCAGATCGCCGAAACAAGACACCGGGGAGCTGTTTTTT. Translated, it gives CATSRSPKQDTGELFF.

This chain joins TRBV4-1 and TRBJ2-7; 9 bases align to TRBD1. The CDR3 totals 15 residues. Trimming at V came to 0 bases and at J to 5 bases, leaving 5 bases not matched to a gene. The germline V gene has CDR1 MGHRA and CDR2 YSYEKL. CDR3 coding DNA: TGCGCCAGCAGCCAAGAGCCGGACAGGGGCCACGAGCAGTACGTC. This sequence encodes CASSQEPDRGHEQYV.

The genes are TRBV4-1 and TRBJ1-5; the match to TRBD1 covers 7 bases. The CDR3 is made up of 20 amino acids. Germline CDR1 is MGHRA and CDR2 is YSYEKL. After removal of 1 base from V and 0 bases from J, the junction contained 15 bases not matched to a gene. The CDR3 DNA sequence: TGCGCCAGCAGCCAAGTTAGTAGCGACAGGGCCCTATTTAGCAATCAGCCCCAGCATTTT. As protein: CASSQVSSDRALFSNQPQHF.

This clone was observed a single time. The CDR3 loop is CASSSIGNTIYF. CDR3 sequence (DNA): TGTGCCAGCAGTAGCATTGGAAACACCATATATTTT. The chain is built from TRBV14 and TRBJ1-3; D unclear. Germline V gives CDR1 SGHDN, CDR2 FVKESK. V was pared by 6 bases and J by 3 bases, with 6 bases between. This CDR3 has 12 amino acids.

V and J are TRBV7-8 and TRBJ2-1; 7 bases are a match to TRBD1. CDR1 and CDR2 from the germline V gene are SGHVS and FQNEAQ. After removal of 0 bases from V and 1 base from J, the junction contained 9 bases not matched to a gene. This CDR3 has 18 residues. CDR3 amino acids: CASSLARTDRVSYNEQFF. The CDR3, as DNA: TGTGCCAGCAGCTTAGCGAGGACCGACAGGGTATCCTACAATGAGCAGTTCTTC. Full variable domain (remainder filled in from reference TRBV7-8 and TRBJ2-1): GAGVSQSPRYKVAKRGQDVALRCDPISGHVSLFWYQQALGQGPEFLTYFQNEAQLDKSGLPSDRFFAERPEGSVSTLKIQRTQQEDSAVYLCASSLARTDRVSYNEQFFGPGTRLTVL.

The V call is TRBV5-4, the J call TRBJ2-5, with TRBD1 matching over 11 bases. The germline V gene encodes CDR1 SGHNT and CDR2 YYREEE (reference sequence). Trimming cost V 3 bases and J 4 bases; bases outside gene matches: 5. CDR3 length: 15 amino acids. CDR3 amino acids: CASSWTGGLVETQYF. In DNA form, the CDR3 reads TGTGCCAGCAGCTGGACAGGGGGCTTGGTAGAGACCCAGTACTTC.

The genes are TRBV3-1 (or the pseudogene TRBV3-2) and TRBJ2-1, with a possible D match to TRBD2 (5 bases). CDR3 length: 13 amino acids. Germline values: CDR1 LGHDT, CDR2 YNNKEL (reference sequence). The V end was cut by 0 bases, the J end by 8 bases, with 8 bases between. In nucleotides, the CDR3 is TGTGCCAGCAGCCAAGAGGAGGACGATGAGCAGTTCTTC. Residues: CASSQEEDDEQFF.

This clone was counted between two and nine times. The chain joins TRBV11-2 to TRBJ1-4; D is uncertain. CDR1 is SGHAT and CDR2 is FQNNGV in the germline V gene. The ends were cut back, 4 bases at V and 4 bases at J, with 7 bases in the middle. The CDR3 runs 13 residues. This CDR3 is CASSSGINEKLFF. CDR3 coding DNA: TGTGCCAGCAGCTCCGGGATTAATGAAAAACTGTTTTTT.